This T cell receptor (beta chain) was sequenced in a study of blood T cell repertoires in COVID-19. Overall study: COVID-19 samples from acute and convalescent phases originated in the United States, Italy and Spain. From T cells, B-cell-depleted T cells, or PBMCs came the material, which was cDNA or gDNA.

The CDR3 spans 15 residues. V dropped 6 bases and J dropped 1; count of bases not matched to a gene: 6. CDR1 is SGHTS and CDR2 is YDEGEE in the germline V gene. In the original analysis: Estimates of nucleated cell counts were drawn from the amplification of reference gene primers. Generated by immunoSEQ multiplex PCR, the TCRdb table keeps only in-frame clones and is missing some. V and J calls and clone size follow that table, whereas D and trimming were derived from the DNA. The sample lists tens of thousands of clones; around four fifths were seen once. The chain links TRBV5-8 to TRBJ1-2, with 10 bases matching TRBD1. This TCR derives from a human donor in a cohort sampled during active COVID-19. What was sequenced was peripheral blood. The CDR3 loop is CASTNRDRGNYGYTF. The CDR3 nucleotides are TGTGCCAGCACAAACCGGGACAGGGGTAACTATGGCTACACCTTC.